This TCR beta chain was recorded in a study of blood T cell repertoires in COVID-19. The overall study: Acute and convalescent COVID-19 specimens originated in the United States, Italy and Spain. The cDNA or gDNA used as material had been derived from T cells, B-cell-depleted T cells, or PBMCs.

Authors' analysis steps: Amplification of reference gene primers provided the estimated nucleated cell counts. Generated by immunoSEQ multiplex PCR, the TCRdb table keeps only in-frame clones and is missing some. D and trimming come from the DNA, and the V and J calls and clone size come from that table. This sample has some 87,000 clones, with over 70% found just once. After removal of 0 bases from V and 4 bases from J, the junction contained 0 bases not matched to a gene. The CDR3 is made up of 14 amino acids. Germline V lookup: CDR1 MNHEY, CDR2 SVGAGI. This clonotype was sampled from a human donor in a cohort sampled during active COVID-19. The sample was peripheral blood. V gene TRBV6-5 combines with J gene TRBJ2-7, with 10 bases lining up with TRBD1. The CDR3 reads CASSYSGQGYEQYF. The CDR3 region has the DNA TGTGCCAGCAGTTACTCGGGACAGGGGTACGAGCAGTACTTC.